A selection of T cell receptor beta chains follows, all from one sample in a study of T cell responses to AZD1222 COVID-19 vaccine. Here immunoSEQ multiplex PCR was the method, and the copy in TCRdb shows in-frame clones only, minus some. The data contain approximately 100,000 clones, roughly 89% of them singletons. The material was peripheral blood, obtained 28 days after the second AZD1222 dose. The receptor source for this set is an adult who received the AZD1222 COVID-19 vaccine. Both conserved end residues are part of each CDR3. The order of the fields is clone size, J gene, CDR3 length, D gene, V gene, CDR3 DNA, CDR3 protein. The D gene is left open where the match is weak. Not every row has a clone size; where given, it reads once, few, many or a size class.

.	TRBJ1-2	11	.	TRBV20-1	TGCAGTGCTCGACGAGGGAGCGGCTACACCTTC	CSARRGSGYTF
.	TRBJ2-4	14	.	TRBV9	TGTGCCAGCAGCGTAGACAGCACCAAAAACATTCAGTACTTC	CASSVDSTKNIQYF
.	TRBJ2-7	14	.	TRBV5-6	TGTGCCAGCAGCTTAGGGAGGAATATCTACGAGCAGTACTTC	CASSLGRNIYEQYF
.	TRBJ2-7	14	TRBD2	TRBV29-1	TGCCGCGGGGGCGGGGGGCCGAGCTCCTACGAGCAGTACTTC	CRGGGGPSSYEQYF
.	TRBJ1-2	16	.	TRBV7-8	TGTGCCAGCAGCTTGGATGGGGGGGCAACTAACTATGGCTACACCTTC	CASSLDGGATNYGYTF
.	TRBJ2-1	13	.	TRBV6-6	TGTGCCACCAAGGGGGGGGCCGGGAATGAGCAGTTCTTC	CATKGGAGNEQFF
.	TRBJ1-3	14	.	TRBV20-1	TGCAGTGCTAGTGGCGGATGGACTGGAAACACCATATATTTT	CSASGGWTGNTIYF
once	TRBJ1-1	14	.	TRBV2	TGTGCCAGCAGCGTGGACGGGACAAACACTGAAGCTTTCTTT	CASSVDGTNTEAFF
.	TRBJ2-5	15	.	TRBV7-2	TGTGCCAGCAGCTCCGGGTGGACGGTGGGAGAGACCCAGTACTTC	CASSSGWTVGETQYF
few	TRBJ2-1	15	.	TRBV30	TGTGCCTGGATGGCCCGAACTAACTCCTACAATGAGCAGTTCTTC	CAWMARTNSYNEQFF
.	TRBJ2-7	15	TRBD1	TRBV6-5	TGTGCCAGCGGAAGGGGACAGGGCCACTCCTACGAGCAGTACTTC	CASGRGQGHSYEQYF
.	TRBJ2-5	13	.	TRBV2	TGTGCCAGCAGTGAAAACGAAGTGGGGACCCAGTACTTC	CASSENEVGTQYF
.	TRBJ1-1	14	.	TRBV3-1/TRBV3-2	TGTGCCAGCAGCCGCCTCGGGGCAGACACTGAAGCTTTCTTT	CASSRLGADTEAFF
.	TRBJ2-1	14	.	TRBV5-5	TGTGCCAGCAGCTTGGATGCAGGGGGGAATGAGCAGTTCTTC	CASSLDAGGNEQFF
.	TRBJ1-2	15	.	TRBV6-5	TGTGCCAGCAACCCGAGCGGGGGAGCTAACTATGGCTACACCTTC	CASNPSGGANYGYTF
.	TRBJ1-1	13	TRBD1	TRBV10-3	TGTGCCATCAGCGCGGGACAGGGGGCGGGAGCTTTCTTT	CAISAGQGAGAFF
.	TRBJ2-7	13	.	TRBV9	TGTGCCAGCAGCGTAGACAGAGGATACGAGCAGTACTTC	CASSVDRGYEQYF
.	TRBJ1-3	15	.	TRBV7-9	TGTGCCAGCAGCCCGGACGGACTCTCTGGAAACACCATATATTTT	CASSPDGLSGNTIYF
.	TRBJ1-2	14	.	TRBV3-1/TRBV3-2	TGTGCCAGCAGCCAAGTAGGGGGTAACTATGGCTACACCTTC	CASSQVGGNYGYTF
.	TRBJ2-1	16	TRBD2	TRBV10-1	TGCGCCAGCAGTGAGTGGTCGCGGGGGGGCCCGAATGAGCAGTTCTTC	CASSEWSRGGPNEQFF
.	TRBJ2-6	16	TRBD1	TRBV18	TGTGCCAGCTCACCAGACAGGGCGGCTGGGGCCAACGTCCTGACTTTC	CASSPDRAAGANVLTF
.	TRBJ2-6	15	.	TRBV2	TGTGCCAGCAGCAAGGGGAGCTCTGGGGCCAACGTCCTGACTTTC	CASSKGSSGANVLTF
.	TRBJ2-1	14	.	TRBV9	TGTGCCAGCAGCGTGGGCGACAGGAACAATGAGCAGTTCTTC	CASSVGDRNNEQFF
.	TRBJ1-6	16	TRBD1	TRBV19	TGTGCCAGTAGTTGGGACAGTTGGCTATTTAATTCACCCCTCCACTTT	CASSWDSWLFNSPLHF
.	TRBJ1-4	15	.	TRBV4-1	TGCGCCAGCAGCCAAGGGGGCACCCCAAATGAAAAACTGTTTTTT	CASSQGGTPNEKLFF
few	TRBJ1-5	16	.	TRBV21-1	TGTGCCAGCAGCACCCCTTACAGGGTGCGGGATCAGCCCCAGCATTTT	CASSTPYRVRDQPQHF
.	TRBJ2-5	13	.	TRBV5-1	TGCGCCAGCAGCCCTCCGATGCGGGAGACCCAGTACTTC	CASSPPMRETQYF
.	TRBJ2-2	14	.	TRBV19	TGTGCCGCCAAAGAGGGGTCGAACACCGGGGAGCTGTTTTTT	CAAKEGSNTGELFF
.	TRBJ2-5	12	.	TRBV2	TGTGCCAGCAGCGATGTGGCGGAGACCCAGTACTTC	CASSDVAETQYF
.	TRBJ1-2	15	.	TRBV6-1	TGTGCCAGCAGTGAATACCAGGGAATAGCCTATGGCTACACCTTC	CASSEYQGIAYGYTF
few	TRBJ1-3	16	.	TRBV4-1	TGCGCCAGCAGCCAAGAGGTTTTGTACTCTGGAAACACCATATATTTT	CASSQEVLYSGNTIYF
.	TRBJ1-2	16	TRBD1	TRBV19	TGTGCCAGTAGTAGCCGAGGGGGCAGGTCTAACTATGGCTACACCTTC	CASSSRGGRSNYGYTF
.	TRBJ2-5	11	.	TRBV10-1	TGCGCCAGCCCATCCCTGGAGACCCAGTACTTC	CASPSLETQYF
.	TRBJ1-1	15	.	TRBV6-5	TGTGCCAGCACGAGGACAGTCCCGGGGAACACTGAAGCTTTCTTT	CASTRTVPGNTEAFF
.	TRBJ1-1	11	.	TRBV12-3/TRBV12-4	TGTGCCAGCAAGGAGAACACTGAAGCTTTCTTT	CASKENTEAFF
.	TRBJ1-3	15	.	TRBV6-5	TGTGCCAGCAGGGGCCCCAGTTTCTCTGGAAACACCATATATTTT	CASRGPSFSGNTIYF
.	TRBJ1-1	15	.	TRBV10-3	TGTGCCATCAGTCCAAGGGCCCCGTTCGAGTCTGAAGCTTTCTTT	CAISPRAPFESEAFF
.	TRBJ1-5	14	.	TRBV2	TGTGCCAGCAGTGAAGGCGGGGTCCCTCAGCCCCAGCATTTT	CASSEGGVPQPQHF
.	TRBJ1-5	15	TRBD1	TRBV6-5	TGTGCCAGCACCAGGGACAGGGGTGGGTTAGGGGCCCAGCATTTT	CASTRDRGGLGAQHF
.	TRBJ2-5	15	.	TRBV7-7	TGTGCCAGCAGCTTAGCCTGGACTACCCAAGAGACCCAGTACTTC	CASSLAWTTQETQYF
.	TRBJ1-3	14	.	TRBV5-6	TGTGCCAGCAGGTCCAGGGGTTCCGGAAACACCATATATTTT	CASRSRGSGNTIYF
.	TRBJ1-1	13	.	TRBV6-5	TGTGCCAGCAGTTATAGGGGCCAAGGTGAAGCTTTCTTT	CASSYRGQGEAFF
.	TRBJ2-5	13	.	TRBV6-5	TGTGCCAGCAGTTCGACGGGAACGCAAGCTTGGTACTTC	CASSSTGTQAWYF
.	TRBJ1-6	14	.	TRBV11-1	TGTGCCAGCAGCTTTGGACGGCCTAATTCACCCCTCCACTTT	CASSFGRPNSPLHF
.	TRBJ1-1	12	.	TRBV2	TGTGCCAGCAGCGCGGACTACACTGAAGCTTTCTTT	CASSADYTEAFF
.	TRBJ1-1	14	.	TRBV6-5	TGTGCCAGCAGTCAGAGGGGACTGAGCACTGAAGCTTTCTTT	CASSQRGLSTEAFF
.	TRBJ1-1	13	TRBD1	TRBV29-1	TGCAGCCAATCCGGGACAGAGAACACTGAAGCTTTCTTT	CSQSGTENTEAFF
.	TRBJ2-5	11	.	TRBV20-1	TGCAGTGCTAGAGCCGGAGAGACCCAGTACTTC	CSARAGETQYF
.	TRBJ1-1	17	.	TRBV10-1	TGCGCCAGCAGAGACCGGGACAAATTTCTCATGAACACTGAAGCTTTCTTT	CASRDRDKFLMNTEAFF
.	TRBJ2-3	15	TRBD2	TRBV10-3	TGTGCCATCAGTGGAGGACTAGCGGGGAGGAATACGCAGTATTTT	CAISGGLAGRNTQYF